This T cell receptor beta chain was found in a study of cytomegalovirus exposure and HLA in healthy donors. Study observations and caveats: An analysis was carried out later, and it reportedly showed fewer N-insertions in an Asian-associated ancestry cluster than the approximately 700-donor mean. In an earlier analysis, productive rearrangement rates for most beta V segments clustered near 87% or 30%. The study recorded 160 or so TCR beta chains that were cytomegalovirus-associated.

As concerns this clone: Its antigen is unknown.

The PCR employed 60 Vbeta primers together with 13 Jbeta primers. Assay used: immunoSEQ multiplex PCR; TCRdb lists only in-frame clones, some missing. The sample has 110,000 or so clones, about 78% seen once. Donors consisted of healthy bone marrow donors. Trimming cost V 7 bases and J 6 bases; bases outside gene matches: 13. This CDR3 comprises 15 residues. CDR1 is LNHDA, CDR2 SQIVND, per germline (reference sequence). This TCR derives from a man aged 30 to 45 in good health and CMV-seronegative. Sequences were obtained from PBMCs. The gene calls are TRBV19 and TRBJ2-7; 9 bases fit TRBD2. CDR3 region: CASKNPLAGPGEQYF. In DNA, the CDR3 is TGTGCCAGTAAAAATCCTCTAGCGGGGCCGGGCGAGCAGTACTTC.